In its sample, the clone carrying this TCR beta chain was seen a few times. Its specificity is unknown. This record comes from a study of T cells in Graves' hyperthyroidism and ophthalmopathy. Study-level information: Peripheral blood sampling occurred at initial diagnosis, before any treatment.

Germline V gene lookup returns CDR1 SGHRS and CDR2 YFSETQ. The CDR3 length is 16 residues. Deletions cut 4 bases from V and 6 bases from J, with 20 bases between. Overall study results and limits: Separating ophthalmopathy from stable hyperthyroidism was achieved by a 13 V-J model.

Patients aged 18 to 65 with hyperthyroidism were newly diagnosed, with duration under 2 months. Orbital computed tomography, thyroid ultrasound, serum thyroxine and TRAb, and clinical symptoms together informed the diagnoses. Amplification yielded TCR beta CDR3 regions, with RNA transcripts as the source. HTBI primers were the set used in a first-round RT-PCR of the TCR CDR3. TCRdb recomputed calls from the multiplex PCR reads with MiXCR, one row per CDR3 protein. Altogether fewer than 900,000 distinct CDR3 sequences are present, around 15% being singletons, with the ten largest covering around 7.7%.

Material: blood. The TCR was taken from a man between 18 and 29 years old with Graves' hyperthyroidism. The rearrangement links TRBV5-1 to TRBJ2-1; TRBD1 or TRBD2 may be the D gene (5 bases each). The DNA for the CDR3 is TGCGCCAGCAGCCGAAATAGCCCGGGGCTCCCCAATGAGCAGTTCTTC. Protein: CASSRNSPGLPNEQFF.